The rows below give T cell receptor beta chains drawn from one sample of a study of shared clonotypes between healthy human individuals. Profiled with immunoSEQ multiplex PCR; TCRdb holds only in-frame clones, not every one. The sample records 2 million to 2.5 million clones, around 95% being singletons. Sequencing input: naive CD4+ T cells sorted from blood. These receptors were obtained from a man between 18 and 29 years old in good health. The CDR3 runs from the conserved cysteine through the conserved F or W. D genes are given only for firm matches. The size of a clone is reported for some rows only, either as once, few or many, or as a class for expanded clones.

D,V,J,size,DNA,CDR3
.,TRBV5-1,TRBJ1-4,.,TGCGCCAGCAGCTCTCCTCCGGGACACGCAACTAATGAAAAACTGTTTTTT,CASSSPPGHATNEKLFF
.,TRBV2,TRBJ1-4,.,TGTGCCAGCAGTGAGGTCCCGGGTTCTAATGAAAAACTGTTTTTT,CASSEVPGSNEKLFF
.,TRBV29-1,TRBJ2-3,.,TGCAGCGTTGAAGGGATGGCGGGGTGGGCAGATACGCAGTATTTT,CSVEGMAGWADTQYF
.,TRBV5-8,TRBJ2-1,.,TGTGCCAGCAGCTTGGACACGAAGTACAATGAGCAGTTCTTC,CASSLDTKYNEQFF
.,TRBV6-5,TRBJ1-2,.,TGTGCCAGCAGTGAAGCCGGCGGCTACACCTTC,CASSEAGGYTF
TRBD1,TRBV19,TRBJ1-4,.,TGTGCGGGACAGGCTAATGAAAAACTGTTTTTT,CAGQANEKLFF
.,TRBV28,TRBJ2-7,.,TGTGCCAGCAGGACCCGCTTCGCCGAGCAGTACTTC,CASRTRFAEQYF
.,TRBV4-1,TRBJ1-2,few,TGCGCCAGCAGCCGAGACGGGTATGGCTACACCTTC,CASSRDGYGYTF
TRBD1,TRBV5-6,TRBJ1-2,.,TGTGCCAGCACCTTGGGGGACAGGGATAACTATGGCTACACCTTC,CASTLGDRDNYGYTF
TRBD2,TRBV7-9,TRBJ2-1,once,TGTGCCAGCAGCTCCATTTCTAGCGGGAGGGCCGTAAATGAGCAGTTCTTC,CASSSISSGRAVNEQFF
.,TRBV7-2,TRBJ2-7,.,TGTGCCAGCAGCAAGGTCTACGAGCAGTACTTC,CASSKVYEQYF
.,TRBV4-1,TRBJ1-6,.,TGCGCCAGCAGCCAAGATCGCCTGAGAGATAATTCACCCCTCCACTTT,CASSQDRLRDNSPLHF
.,TRBV6-1,TRBJ1-6,.,TGTGCCAGCAGTGCTATAGAGTCCTATAATTCACCCCTCCACTTT,CASSAIESYNSPLHF
.,TRBV6-5,TRBJ2-1,.,TGTGCCAGCACTCCCACGGGACACCAGGCAGATGAGCAGTTCTTC,CASTPTGHQADEQFF
.,TRBV4-3,TRBJ1-1,.,TGCGCCAGCAGCCAAGGGACGAACACTGAAGCTTTCTTT,CASSQGTNTEAFF
.,TRBV18,TRBJ2-7,.,TGTGCCAGCTCACCACCAGGGTTGGGCTCCTACGAGCAGTACTTC,CASSPPGLGSYEQYF
.,TRBV29-1,TRBJ2-1,.,TGCAGCGTTCCGCCCAGGGGCGTAGATGAGCAGTTCTTC,CSVPPRGVDEQFF
.,TRBV6-5,TRBJ1-6,.,TGTGCCAGCAGTCCCGTTAGCGTGGGTTCACCCCTCCACTTT,CASSPVSVGSPLHF
.,TRBV7-2,TRBJ1-4,.,TGTGCCAGCAGCTCCGGGCCGGCGAGGAGCGAAAAACTGTTTTTT,CASSSGPARSEKLFF
.,TRBV6-6,TRBJ1-1,once,TGTGCCAGCAGACTTGTGCCGAACGGGGACACTGAAGCTTTCTTT,CASRLVPNGDTEAFF
TRBD2,TRBV5-1,TRBJ2-5,.,TGCGCCAGCCGTGATAGCGGGGGGGCGAGGGAGACCCAGTACTTC,CASRDSGGARETQYF
.,TRBV5-1,TRBJ1-1,.,TGCGCCAGCAGCTTGAACCCCGGGGAGCTTGAAGCTTTCTTT,CASSLNPGELEAFF
TRBD2,TRBV7-2,TRBJ2-5,.,TGTGCCAGCAGCTTATCTAGCGGGAGATTAGAGACCCAGTACTTC,CASSLSSGRLETQYF
TRBD2,TRBV11-2,TRBJ2-2,.,TGTGCCAGCAGCTTAGAGACTAGCCGCACCGGGGAGCTGTTTTTT,CASSLETSRTGELFF
TRBD1,TRBV19,TRBJ2-5,.,TGTGCCAGTAAACCTCAGGGGGAAGAGACCCAGTACTTC,CASKPQGEETQYF
TRBD1,TRBV11-2,TRBJ1-6,.,TGTGCCAGCAGCTTAGACCGCACCGGGACAGGGAACTCACCCCTCCACTTT,CASSLDRTGTGNSPLHF
.,TRBV7-2,TRBJ1-4,.,TGTGCCAGCAGCTTGGGGGGTAATGAAAAACTGTTTTTT,CASSLGGNEKLFF
TRBD2,TRBV7-2,TRBJ2-3,.,TGTGCCAGCAGCCATCCGGGACTAGCGGGGACTAGCACAGATACGCAGTATTTT,CASSHPGLAGTSTDTQYF